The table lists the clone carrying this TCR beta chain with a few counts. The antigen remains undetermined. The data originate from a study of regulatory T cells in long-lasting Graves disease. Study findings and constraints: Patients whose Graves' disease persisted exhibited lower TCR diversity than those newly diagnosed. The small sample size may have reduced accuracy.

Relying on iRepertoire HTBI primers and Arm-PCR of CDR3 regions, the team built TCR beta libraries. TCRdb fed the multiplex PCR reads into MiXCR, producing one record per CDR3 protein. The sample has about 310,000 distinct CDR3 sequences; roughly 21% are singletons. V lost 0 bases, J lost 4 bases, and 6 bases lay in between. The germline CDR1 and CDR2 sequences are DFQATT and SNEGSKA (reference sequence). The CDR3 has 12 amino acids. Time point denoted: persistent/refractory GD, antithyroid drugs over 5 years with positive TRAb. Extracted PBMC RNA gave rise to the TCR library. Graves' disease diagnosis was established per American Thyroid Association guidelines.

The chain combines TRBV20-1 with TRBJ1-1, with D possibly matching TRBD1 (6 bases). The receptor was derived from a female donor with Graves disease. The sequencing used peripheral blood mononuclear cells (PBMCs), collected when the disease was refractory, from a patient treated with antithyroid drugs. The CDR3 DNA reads TGCAGTGCTAGAGAAGGGGGCACTGAAGCTTTCTTT. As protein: CSAREGGTEAFF.